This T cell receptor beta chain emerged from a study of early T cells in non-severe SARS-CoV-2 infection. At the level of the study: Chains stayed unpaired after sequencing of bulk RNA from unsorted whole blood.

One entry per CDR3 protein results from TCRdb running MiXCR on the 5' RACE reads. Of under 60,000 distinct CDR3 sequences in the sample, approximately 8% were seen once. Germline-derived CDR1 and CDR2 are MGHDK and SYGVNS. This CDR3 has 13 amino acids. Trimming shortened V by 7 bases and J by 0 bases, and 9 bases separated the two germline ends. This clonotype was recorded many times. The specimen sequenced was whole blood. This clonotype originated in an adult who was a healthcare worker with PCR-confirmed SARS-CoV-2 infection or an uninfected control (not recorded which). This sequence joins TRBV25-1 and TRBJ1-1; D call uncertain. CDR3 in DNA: TGTGCCAGCAAAAAGGGAATGAACACTGAAGCTTTCTTT. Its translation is CASKKGMNTEAFF.